This TCR beta chain derives from a study of blood T cell repertoires in COVID-19. This CDR3 has 16 residues. Germline V lookup: CDR1 SNHLY, CDR2 FYNNEI. Trimming cost V 6 bases and J 9 bases, with 27 bases left between them. As handled by the study authors: For nucleated cells, counts were estimated from reference gene primer amplification. TCRdb's copy holds only in-frame clones and misses some; the assay was immunoSEQ multiplex PCR. The V and J calls and clone size were taken over from that table, and D and trimming were inferred from the DNA. Here the sample spans just under 150,000 clones, more than 75% being singletons.

The chain uses TRBV2 and TRBJ2-7; TRBD2 might be the D (7 bases). The receptor's source is a human donor in a cohort sampled during active COVID-19. The sample consisted of peripheral blood. The CDR3 here is CASRREGDPSVFWQYF. The CDR3 DNA follows: TGTGCCAGCAGGAGGGAGGGGGACCCGAGCGTGTTCTGGCAGTACTTC. The whole variable domain, remainder taken from reference TRBV2 and TRBJ2-7, is EPEVTQTPSHQVTQMGQEVILRCVPISNHLYFYWYRQILGQKVEFLVSFYNNEISEKSEIFDDQFSVERPDGSNFTLKIRSTKLEDSAMYFCASRREGDPSVFWQYFGPGTRLTVT.